Below, 18 T cell receptor beta chains from the same sample are listed, as sequenced in a study of cytotoxic CD8 clonotypes in ibrutinib-treated CLL. Using immunoSEQ multiplex PCR, the repertoire was profiled, and TCRdb retains in-frame clones only, with some absent. The sample has 110,000 or so clones; roughly 60% are singletons. This specimen was PBMCs, taken after 24 months of ibrutinib treatment. These receptors were collected from a human donor with chronic lymphocytic leukemia.

The chain has TRBV7-3 and TRBJ2-1; 10 bases are shared with TRBD2. V lost 1 base, J lost 6 bases, and 9 bases stayed unmatched. From germline, CDR1 is SGHTA and CDR2 FQGTGA. This CDR3 spans 17 amino acids. CDR3 sequence reads: CASSLMSVAGGPNEQFF. For the CDR3, the DNA is TGTGCCAGCAGCTTAATGTCAGTAGCGGGGGGCCCCAATGAGCAGTTCTTC. Using reference TRBV7-3 and TRBJ2-1 for the parts outside the CDR3, the full variable domain is GAGVSQTPSNKVTEKGKYVELRCDPISGHTALYWYRQSLGQGPEFLIYFQGTGAADDSGLPNDRFFAVRPEGSVSTLKIQRTERGDSAVYLCASSLMSVAGGPNEQFFGPGTRLTVL.

The chain links TRBV9 to TRBJ2-5, with D maybe TRBD1 (6 bases). The CDR3 is 14 amino acids. Germline CDR1 is SGDLS and CDR2 is YYNGEE. The V gene lost 3 bases and the J gene lost 4 bases, with 13 bases spanning the gap. CDR3 sequence reads: CASSATTGTETQYF. The DNA for the CDR3 is TGTGCCAGCAGCGCGACCACAGGGACAGAGACCCAGTACTTC.

Concerning this clone: Germline is not matched at one junction end, which may reflect a read error. The chain employs TRBV2 and TRBJ2-1, with 9 bases matching TRBD2. From germline, CDR1 is SNHLY and CDR2 FYNNEI. CDR3 length equals 16 residues. The CDR3: CASSVAGGASHNEQFF. Here the CDR3 DNA reads TGTGCCAGCAGTGTGGCGGGGGGGGCCTCCCACAATGAGCAGTTCTTC.

This clone was seen a handful of times. V gene TRBV4-1 combines with J gene TRBJ2-6; 9 nucleotides align to TRBD1. This CDR3 comprises 18 residues. Trimming cost V 4 bases and J 1 base; bases outside gene matches: 8. The V gene's germline CDR1 is MGHRA and CDR2 YSYEKL. The chain's CDR3 is CASSPKQQGASGANVLTF. The DNA for the CDR3 is TGCGCCAGCAGCCCAAAGCAACAGGGGGCGTCTGGGGCCAACGTCCTGACTTTC.

The rearrangement uses TRBV5-5 and TRBJ2-3, with TRBD2 identical over 10 bases. Trimming cost V 0 bases and J 2 bases; bases outside gene matches: 3. CDR1 is SGHKS and CDR2 is YYEKEE in the germline V gene (reference sequence). There are 16 residues in the CDR3. This chain's CDR3 is CASSLGTSGNTDTQYF. In DNA, the CDR3 is TGTGCCAGCAGCTTGGGGACTAGCGGTAACACAGATACGCAGTATTTT.

This chain joins TRBV7-2 and TRBJ1-2, with D possibly TRBD1 on 6 matching bases. CDR3 length equals 14 residues. V lost 5 bases and J lost 6, with 16 bases in between. CDR1 and CDR2 from the germline V gene are SGHTA and FQGNSA. The CDR3 DNA is TGTGCCAGCAGCCCGAACAGGGTAGTAGATGGCTACACCTTC. Protein sequence: CASSPNRVVDGYTF.

The chain carries TRBV6-6 and TRBJ2-7; the D gene is possibly TRBD1 (5 bases). With 3 bases removed from V and 4 bases from J, the gap between germline ends came to 13 bases. Germline V gene data show CDR1 as MNHNY and CDR2 as SVGAGI (reference sequence). CDR3 length: 14 residues. The CDR3 DNA reads as TGTGCCAGCAGTTATGATGGGGCCGGGTACGAGCAGTACTTC. Protein product: CASSYDGAGYEQYF.

V usage is TRBV19 and J usage is TRBJ2-7; D gene uncertain. The V gene's germline CDR1 is LNHDA and CDR2 SQIVND (reference sequence). The CDR3 consists of 13 residues. Trimming shortened V by 5 bases and J by 3 bases, and 11 bases separated the two germline ends. The CDR3 region is CASSPSGLYEQYF. DNA for the CDR3: TGTGCCAGTAGTCCCTCGGGCCTCTACGAGCAGTACTTC.

The chain couples TRBV2 to TRBJ2-7; 8 bases match TRBD1. This CDR3 comprises 15 residues. Germline V gene sequence: CDR1 SNHLY, CDR2 FYNNEI. The trim removed 6 bases at V and 0 bases at J, leaving 7 bases unmatched. The CDR3 protein is CASSPRGLGSYEQYF. The CDR3, as DNA: TGTGCCAGCAGCCCCAGGGGGCTGGGCTCCTACGAGCAGTACTTC.

V and J are TRBV6-4 and TRBJ2-7; 8 bases fit TRBD1. In germline, CDR1 is MRHNA, CDR2 SNTAGT. The CDR3 length is 13 residues. The J segment lost 7 bases and the V segment lost 8 bases, leaving 10 bases of the junction unmatched. The CDR3 loop reads CASSRTGPEEQYF. The CDR3 bases are TGTGCCAGCTCCAGGACAGGGCCGGAAGAGCAGTACTTC.

This clone was seen many times. This chain uses TRBV7-8 with TRBJ1-5; D possibly corresponds to TRBD1 (5 bases). The V and J ends lost 4 bases and 7 bases respectively, with 11 bases between them. The CDR3 covers 13 residues. Germline CDR1 SGHVS, CDR2 FQNEAQ. CDR3: CASSSSRVQPQHF. The CDR3 DNA reads as TGTGCCAGCAGCTCGTCCAGGGTGCAGCCCCAGCATTTT.

The gene calls are TRBV7-6 and TRBJ2-7, with TRBD2 matching over 7 bases. Trimming took 5 bases from V and 0 from J; bases not matched to a gene: 7. Germline V gives CDR1 SGHVS, CDR2 FNYEAQ. The CDR3 has 15 amino acids. The CDR3 sequence is CASSMTSRSSYEQYF. CDR3 sequence (DNA): TGTGCCAGCAGCATGACTAGCCGGAGCTCCTACGAGCAGTACTTC. Combining the CDR3 with reference TRBV7-6 and TRBJ2-7 gives the whole variable domain GAGVSQSPRYKVTKRGQDVALRCDPISGHVSLYWYRQALGQGPEFLTYFNYEAQQDKSGLPNDRFSAERPEGSISTLTIQRTEQRDSAMYRCASSMTSRSSYEQYFGPGTRLTVT.

This chain links TRBV5-1 with TRBJ2-1; 11 nucleotides agree with TRBD2. The trim removed 3 bases at V and 2 bases at J, leaving 4 bases unmatched. Germline V lookup: CDR1 SGHRS, CDR2 YFSETQ. The CDR3 covers 16 residues. CDR3 DNA: TGCGCCAGCAGCTCTAGCGGGGGGACGACCTACAATGAGCAGTTCTTC. Its protein is CASSSSGGTTYNEQFF.

The chain is built from TRBV7-8 and TRBJ2-1; tentative D call: TRBD2 (6 bases). V lost 4 bases and J lost 0, with 16 bases in between. Germline V gives CDR1 SGHVS, CDR2 FQNEAQ. The CDR3 is made up of 17 amino acids. This CDR3 is CASSSRDSSSSYNEQFF. Here the CDR3 DNA reads TGTGCCAGCAGCTCCCGGGACTCTTCGAGCTCCTACAATGAGCAGTTCTTC. Combining the CDR3 with reference TRBV7-8 and TRBJ2-1 gives the whole variable domain GAGVSQSPRYKVAKRGQDVALRCDPISGHVSLFWYQQALGQGPEFLTYFQNEAQLDKSGLPSDRFFAERPEGSVSTLKIQRTQQEDSAVYLCASSSRDSSSSYNEQFFGPGTRLTVL.

V and J are TRBV28 and TRBJ1-2, with D hard to call. V was clipped by 8 bases and J by 5 bases, with 21 bases between them. Germline CDR1 is MDHEN and CDR2 is SYDVKM. This CDR3 spans 15 amino acids. CDR3 protein: CASRPTSGHEYGYTF. The CDR3 DNA follows: TGTGCCAGCCGACCCACTAGCGGTCACGAATATGGCTACACCTTC.

This clone has only one observation. The chain uses TRBV6-1 and TRBJ1-1; D not certain. Trimming removed 9 bases from V and 4 bases from J, with 12 bases in between. From germline, CDR1 is MNHNS and CDR2 SASEGT. This CDR3 has 12 amino acids. This chain's CDR3 is CASHPVITEAFF. The CDR3 coding sequence is TGTGCCAGTCACCCCGTTATCACTGAAGCTTTCTTT.

This clone was observed a single time. The chain couples TRBV5-8 to TRBJ1-4; D unclear. This CDR3 is 16 amino acids long. The germline V gene encodes CDR1 SGHTS and CDR2 YDEGEE. The ends were cut back, 4 bases at V and 7 bases at J, with 20 bases in the middle. CDR3 region: CASSPGSIDTREKLFF. Here the CDR3 DNA reads TGTGCCAGCAGCCCCGGGTCTATCGACACCCGTGAAAAACTGTTTTTT.

This rearrangement joins TRBV27 to TRBJ2-5; 10 bases line up with TRBD2. This CDR3 has 16 amino acids. V shed 5 bases, J shed 5 bases, and the junction held 11 bases outside the gene matches. Germline CDR1 MNHEY, CDR2 SMNVEV (reference sequence). The CDR3 nucleotides read TGTGCCAGCAGTCCTAAAGCGGGGGGGCAGCAGGAGACCCAGTACTTC. This gives the protein CASSPKAGGQQETQYF.